This T cell receptor beta chain was found in a study of cytomegalovirus exposure and HLA in healthy donors (dated by TCRdb to about 2017). Looking at the study overall: An earlier analysis of some 550 of the donors reported 250 to 350 Gb of sequence data and about 100 million unique TCR beta sequences from about 180 million T cells. About 280 gigabases of sequencing data and around 85 million unique TCR sequences made up an early release that covered 500 to 650 HLA-typed donors. The genetic ancestry cluster associated with self-reported Caucasian donors included around four fifths of the 398 genotyped donors. The aim of the study was to test whether cataloging public T cell receptors could identify signatures of past pathogen exposure. The T cell repertoires of some 670 subjects were profiled by immunosequencing and related to cytomegalovirus serostatus. In addition to the first cohort of 666 subjects, a separate validation cohort of under 150 different subjects was used. To predict cytomegalovirus infection status, the study brought together high-throughput TCR immunosequencing, statistical association of individual TCRs with disease status, and machine learning. A later analysis re-analyzed previously published TCR beta repertoires from several hundred donors and added high-resolution HLA genotyping to study TCR occurrence patterns. Rather than using new phenotypic data, the later analysis identified candidate immune exposures from TCR beta sequences and from how often those sequences occurred across donors. An earlier analysis of 500 to 650 of the donors applied high-throughput TCR beta sequencing to assess whether each TCR beta V gene segment acted as functional or pseudogenic. Donor age, sex, ethnicity and CMV serostatus were compiled alongside the repertoire data. A later genetic analysis took genome-wide SNP genotypes for about 65% of the 666 donors and used that subset as a discovery cohort. Every discovery cohort repertoire had been produced on one sequencing platform. Class I and class II HLA loci were covered by the typing at four-digit resolution. Typing coverage varied by locus: roughly 620-640 donors for A, B, C, DRB1 and DQB1; roughly 510 for DQA1; about 590 for DPA1; roughly 470 for DPB1. Because of strong linkage in the cohort, four or five DR-DQ haplotypes were treated as single units for association and clustering. Across 300 to 500 genotyped donors of the cohort, an average of approximately 220,000 unique TCR beta nucleotide sequences per donor were sequenced, and roughly a sixth of those sequences were non-productive.

In total, 630 or so healthy bone marrow donors made up the cohort. Cohort members were all nominally healthy when sampled, although unrecorded immune exposures were likely present. The donor was CMV seronegative and belonged to the group of 352 seronegative cohort members. A peripheral blood sample was provided by each donor, and peripheral blood mononuclear cells were used for TCR beta sequencing. Genomic DNA extraction from the blood cell samples was performed with the Qiagen DNeasy Blood Extraction Kit. The library relied on the immunoSEQ multiplex PCR assay. A mixture of 60 forward primers for TCR Vbeta segments and 13 reverse primers for TCR Jbeta segments was used in the multiplex PCR. The CDR3 region of rearranged TCR beta genes was amplified from genomic DNA with a multiplex PCR assay. The Illumina HiSeq System was used to sequence the amplified TCR beta libraries as 87-base-pair reads. As for the original processing: Across the 600 to 700 repertoires, a later analysis counted tens of millions of unique TCR beta chains, approximately 10 million of which were shared by at least two donors. Raw reads were error-corrected and collapsed into unique sequences with a nearest-neighbor algorithm that merged closely related sequences to remove PCR and sequencing errors. Alignment of CDR3 sequences to IMGT reference sequences was used to assign V, D and J gene segments. For a sequence to be retained, a match of at least six nucleotides was required to both a V gene segment and a J gene segment. Rearrangements were called productive when the CDR3 lacked stop codons and stayed in frame with V and J; all others were non-productive. Following IMGT convention, CDR3 was defined as the stretch from the second conserved V-encoded cysteine to the conserved J-encoded phenylalanine. The earlier analysis of about 560 of the donors excluded any sequence lacking an unambiguous match to a single V gene segment. An earlier analysis of about 600 of the donors called V segments functional above 56.7% productive rearrangements and segregating when the between-donor standard deviation exceeded 5%. A statistical classification framework was built to diagnose cytomegalovirus status from the catalog of TCR beta chain sequences. V and J gene assignment, in a later analysis, came from comparing TCR nucleotide sequences with IMGT/GENE-DB human TR gene sequences. Using the TCRdist pipeline, a later analysis assigned CDR3 sequences along with most-parsimonious VDJ recombination scenarios. In a later analysis, each TCR beta chain was defined by its CDR3 amino acid sequence together with its V-gene family, and reads lacking a unique V-gene family were excluded. To address suspected cross-contamination and a sequencing artifact, a later analysis removed some 620 highly shared, low-generation-probability nucleotide sequences. A later analysis calculated a clonal expansion index for each public chain from normalized within-repertoire ranks of inferred template counts. A later analysis computed generation probabilities with a VDJ recombination model fitted to out-of-frame rearrangements, and checked the results against IGoR. A later analysis scored TCR-TCR, TCR-HLA and TCR-CMV co-occurrence with hypergeometric tests, applying a repertoire-size bias correction to TCR pairs. To estimate false discovery rates, a later analysis permuted the HLA or CMV assignments 20 times. A later analysis grouped co-occurring TCRs with DBSCAN, adding TCRdist sequence similarity when clustering within HLA-allele-positive subsets. For co-occurrence clustering, repertoires with fewer than 30,000 or more than 120,000 public chains were excluded, along with roughly 5 repertoires with anomalous nucleotide sharing. Imported from immuneACCESS, the table was reduced by TCRdb to in-frame sequences with V and J called. These copies leave out some clones; in studies compared against another copy, an unresolved V gene accounts for under half, and the cause of the remainder is not known. V, J and clone size were drawn from that table, and D and trimming were deduced from the DNA. Recorded for this sample are 95,000 to 150,000 clones; about 84% of them occurred a single time. 3.6% of the sample belongs to the ten largest clones.

Broad study findings and their caveats: In a later analysis, around 17,000 TCR beta sequences were associated with specific HLA alleles at a false discovery rate of 0.05. In vitro tests confirmed that a few of the cytomegalovirus-associated TCR beta chains recognize cytomegalovirus antigens. A total of 150 to 200 TCR beta chains were listed by the study as associated with cytomegalovirus. The 87-base-pair reads could not distinguish some IMGT-functional V segments, including TRBV6-2 and TRBV6-3, so those segments were excluded. Strong co-occurrence of HLA alleles, especially DR and DQ, made assigning TCR associations to individual alleles difficult. Correlated functional status among segregating V segments might be attributable to linkage disequilibrium, but an unknown experimental factor could not be ruled out. Only TCR beta chains were sequenced in this cohort, and the absence of alpha or paired-chain data limited detectable features. Because counts were too low, some 17 rarely observed V segments, including chromosome 9 orphons, were left out of the earlier analysis of a few hundred of the donors. In both the original and validation cohorts, the classifier was reported to diagnose cytomegalovirus status with high specificity and sensitivity. According to a later analysis, TCR association rates differed among HLA loci, with DRB1 alleles showing the most associated TCRs and HLA-C alleles showing the fewest. In an earlier analysis of 450 to 750 of the donors, most TCR beta V segments appeared in productive rearrangements about 87% or about 30% of the time, broadly matching IMGT annotations. A group of highly shared sequence variants was considered likely to be a technical artifact of the sequencing pipeline. A later analysis reported that several top co-occurrence clusters appeared linked to parvovirus B19, influenza, CMV and Epstein-Barr virus. In a later analysis, HLA-associated TCR beta chains showed more clonal expansion and lower generation probabilities than non-associated chains that were equally common. V-gene and J-gene trimming of TCR beta chains was associated with a missense DCLRE1C variant in a later genetic analysis, and the association was replicated in an independent cohort. Presence/absence analyses assumed roughly uniform sequencing depth across donors, an assumption that may not hold. It was suggested by the authors that the approach could potentially be generalized to other disease states and immunological phenotypes. In a later analysis, most CMV-associated TCR beta chains were found to appear HLA-restricted, with HLA associations seemingly driven largely by CMV exposure. A further reported finding was that TCR beta sequences accurately predicted the HLA-A and HLA-B alleles for most subjects in the first cohort. A later genetic analysis reported fewer N-insertions in productive TCRs among donors in an Asian-associated ancestry cluster than the roughly 690-donor mean. Most TCR sequences were seen in very few donors, while some public TCRs were found in many individuals. The only immune exposure information available for the cohort was CMV serostatus. Because HLA typing was unavailable for some donors at each locus, only the typed subset was used in association tests.

This clone was seen a few times. Its target antigen remains unknown. No per-base quality is available; no much larger clone lies one base away. CDR1 MNHNY and CDR2 SVGAGI are derived from the germline V gene (reference sequence). The CDR3, cysteine through phenylalanine, is 16 amino acids long. Of the read, only the CDR3 DNA is kept; its 48 bases are in frame from base 1. The trim is 2 bases for V and 0 bases for J, with a gap of 14 bases between the germline ends. The clonotype originates from a man in his forties in good health and CMV-seronegative. Sequenced sample: PBMCs. The chain couples TRBV6-6 to TRBJ2-7; the D gene is not confidently resolved. The encoded CDR3 is CASSYSRQNPSYEQYF. The DNA reads as follows: TGTGCCAGCAGTTACAGTCGTCAGAACCCCTCCTACGAGCAGTACTTC.